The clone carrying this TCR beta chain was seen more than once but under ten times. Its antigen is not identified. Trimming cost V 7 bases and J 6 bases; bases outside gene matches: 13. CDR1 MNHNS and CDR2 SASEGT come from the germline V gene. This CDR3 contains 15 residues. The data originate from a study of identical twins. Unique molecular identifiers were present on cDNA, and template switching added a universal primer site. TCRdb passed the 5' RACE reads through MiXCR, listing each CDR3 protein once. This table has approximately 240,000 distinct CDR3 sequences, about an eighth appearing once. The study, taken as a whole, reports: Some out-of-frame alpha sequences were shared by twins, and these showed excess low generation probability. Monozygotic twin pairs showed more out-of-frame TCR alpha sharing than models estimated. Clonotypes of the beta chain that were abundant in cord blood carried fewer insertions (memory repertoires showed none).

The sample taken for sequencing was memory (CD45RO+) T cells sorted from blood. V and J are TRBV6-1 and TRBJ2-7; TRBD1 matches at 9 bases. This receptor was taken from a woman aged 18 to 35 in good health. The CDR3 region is CASTNLGDRGIEQYF. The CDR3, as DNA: TGTGCCAGCACCAATCTCGGTGACAGGGGGATCGAGCAGTACTTC.